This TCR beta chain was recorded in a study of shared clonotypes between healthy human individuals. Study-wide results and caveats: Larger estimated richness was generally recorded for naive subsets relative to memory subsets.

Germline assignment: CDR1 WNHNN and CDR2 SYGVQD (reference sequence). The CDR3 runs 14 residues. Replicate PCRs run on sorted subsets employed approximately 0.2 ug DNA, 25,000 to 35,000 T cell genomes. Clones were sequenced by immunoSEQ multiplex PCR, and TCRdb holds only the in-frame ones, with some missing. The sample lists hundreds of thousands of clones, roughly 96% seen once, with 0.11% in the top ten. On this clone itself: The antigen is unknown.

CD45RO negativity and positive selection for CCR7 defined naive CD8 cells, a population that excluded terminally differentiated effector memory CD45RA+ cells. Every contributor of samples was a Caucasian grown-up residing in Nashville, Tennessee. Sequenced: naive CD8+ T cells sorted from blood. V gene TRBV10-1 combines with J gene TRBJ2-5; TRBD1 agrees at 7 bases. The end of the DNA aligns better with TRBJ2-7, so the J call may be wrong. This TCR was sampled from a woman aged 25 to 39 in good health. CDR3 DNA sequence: TGCGCCAGCAGCCCGGGACAGAGCTCCTACGAGCAGTACTTC. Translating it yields CASSPGQSSYEQYF.